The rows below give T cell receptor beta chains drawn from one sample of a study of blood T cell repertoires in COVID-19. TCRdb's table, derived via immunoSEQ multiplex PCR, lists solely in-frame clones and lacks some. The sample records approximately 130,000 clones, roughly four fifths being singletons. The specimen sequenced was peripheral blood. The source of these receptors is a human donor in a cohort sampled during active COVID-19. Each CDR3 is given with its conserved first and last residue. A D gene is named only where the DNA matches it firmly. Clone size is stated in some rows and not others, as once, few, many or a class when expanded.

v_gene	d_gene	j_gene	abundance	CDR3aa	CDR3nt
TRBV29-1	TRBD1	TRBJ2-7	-	CSVYARGQGGEQYF	TGCAGCGTTTACGCAAGGGGACAGGGTGGCGAGCAGTACTTC
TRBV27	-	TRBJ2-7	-	CASSSGGTPREQYF	TGTGCCAGCAGTTCAGGAGGGACCCCGAGGGAGCAGTACTTC
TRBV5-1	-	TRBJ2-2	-	CASSLFTNTGELFF	TGCGCCAGCAGCTTGTTCACGAACACCGGGGAGCTGTTTTTT
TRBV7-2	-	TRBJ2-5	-	CASGGGDGGQETQYF	TGTGCCAGCGGCGGAGGAGATGGCGGCCAAGAGACCCAGTACTTC
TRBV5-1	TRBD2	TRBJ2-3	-	CASSLGLAYPDTQYF	TGCGCCAGCAGCTTGGGACTAGCCTACCCCGATACGCAGTATTTT
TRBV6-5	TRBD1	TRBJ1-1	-	CASRLGTGGSTEAFF	TGTGCCAGCAGACTGGGGACAGGGGGCTCGACTGAAGCTTTCTTT
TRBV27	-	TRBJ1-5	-	CASSLFWDKGLQPQHF	TGTGCCAGCAGTTTATTTTGGGACAAGGGCCTCCAGCCCCAGCATTTT
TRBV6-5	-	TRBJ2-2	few	CASSYWGLTGELFF	TGTGCCAGCAGTTATTGGGGGCTCACCGGGGAGCTGTTTTTT
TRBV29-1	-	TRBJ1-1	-	CSVRRERGTEAFF	TGCAGCGTACGGAGGGAGAGAGGCACTGAAGCTTTCTTT
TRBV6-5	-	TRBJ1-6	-	CASSSDRQRNSPLHF	TGTGCCAGCAGTTCCGACCGACAGCGTAATTCACCCCTCCACTTT
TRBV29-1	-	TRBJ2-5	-	CSVERTAETQYF	TGCAGCGTTGAACGGACAGCAGAGACCCAGTACTTC
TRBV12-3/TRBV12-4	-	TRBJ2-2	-	CASSKGYTGELFF	TGTGCCAGCAGTAAGGGGTACACCGGGGAGCTGTTTTTT
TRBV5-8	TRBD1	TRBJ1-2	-	CASSGQGAGDGYTF	TGTGCCAGCAGCGGACAGGGGGCTGGCGATGGCTACACCTTC
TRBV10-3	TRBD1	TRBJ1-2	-	CATWTGGPGGAGYTF	TGTGCCACCTGGACAGGGGGACCGGGAGGAGCGGGCTACACCTTC
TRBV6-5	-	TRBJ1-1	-	CASSFEGVLGTEAFF	TGTGCCAGCAGTTTCGAGGGGGTTCTTGGCACTGAAGCTTTCTTT
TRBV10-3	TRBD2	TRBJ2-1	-	CAISDRLAGSSYNEQFF	TGTGCCATCAGTGACCGCCTAGCGGGGAGCTCCTACAATGAGCAGTTCTTC